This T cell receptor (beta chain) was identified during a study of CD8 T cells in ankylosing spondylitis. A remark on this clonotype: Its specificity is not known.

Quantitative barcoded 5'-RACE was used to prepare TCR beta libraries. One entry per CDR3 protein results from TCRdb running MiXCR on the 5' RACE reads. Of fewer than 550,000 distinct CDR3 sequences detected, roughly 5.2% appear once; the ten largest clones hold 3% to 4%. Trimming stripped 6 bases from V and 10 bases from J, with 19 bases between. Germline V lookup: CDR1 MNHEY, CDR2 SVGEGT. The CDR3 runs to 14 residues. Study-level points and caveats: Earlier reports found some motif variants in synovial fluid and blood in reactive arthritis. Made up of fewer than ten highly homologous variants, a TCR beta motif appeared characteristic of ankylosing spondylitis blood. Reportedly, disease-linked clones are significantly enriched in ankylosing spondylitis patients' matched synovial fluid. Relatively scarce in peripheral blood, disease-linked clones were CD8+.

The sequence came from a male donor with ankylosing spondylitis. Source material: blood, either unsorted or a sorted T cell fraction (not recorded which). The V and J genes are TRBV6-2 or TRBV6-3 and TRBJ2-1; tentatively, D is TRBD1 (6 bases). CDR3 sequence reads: CASRLLPGVEEQFF. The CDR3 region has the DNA TGTGCCAGCAGACTCCTCCCAGGGGTGGAGGAGCAGTTCTTC.